Listed here are 5 T cell receptor beta chains from one sample, sequenced in a study of T cells in Graves' hyperthyroidism and ophthalmopathy. From RNA transcripts, TCR beta CDR3 regions were amplified. Carried out on the TCR CDR3, a first-round RT-PCR used the HTBI primer set. TCRdb fed the multiplex PCR reads into MiXCR, producing one record per CDR3 protein. The sample contains 660,000 or so distinct CDR3 sequences, 20% to 25% of which appear only once. The sequenced material came from blood. These receptors all stem from a man younger than 45 with Graves' ophthalmopathy.

This clonotype was seen ten or more times. J is TRBJ1-5 and V is TRBV27; TRBD1 might be the D (6 bases). V lost 6 bases and J 7 bases, leaving 13 bases between the germline ends. The CDR3 is made up of 13 amino acids. CDR1 is MNHEY, CDR2 SMNVEV, per germline (reference sequence). This CDR3 is CASRAGAGQPQHF. The CDR3 DNA sequence: TGTGCCAGCAGGGCGGGGGCAGGGCAGCCCCAGCATTTT.

This clonotype was seen a handful of times. This chain uses TRBV3-1 with TRBJ1-2, with 8 bases aligning to TRBD1. J gave up 4 bases and V 2 bases, and 9 bases lay outside the gene matches. Germline-derived CDR1 and CDR2 are LGHDT and YNNKEL (reference sequence). The CDR3 runs 16 residues. The CDR3, as DNA: TGTGCCAGCAGCCAACAAAGTACCGGGACAGGCTATGGCTACACCTTC. Amino acids: CASSQQSTGTGYGYTF.

This clonotype has ten or more counts. The rearrangement links TRBV3-1 to TRBJ2-7; 7 positions match TRBD2. CDR1 is LGHDT and CDR2 is YNNKEL in the germline V gene (reference sequence). The V gene end was trimmed by 3 bases and the J gene end by 2 bases; junction bases not matched to a gene: 7. The CDR3 extends over 15 amino acids. The CDR3 loop reads CASSHLVREPYEQYF. In DNA form, the CDR3 reads TGTGCCAGCAGCCATTTGGTGCGGGAGCCCTACGAGCAGTACTTC.

The CDR3 here is CASSFGGLRNEQFF. The CDR3, as DNA: TGTGCCAGCAGCTTCGGCGGACTTAGGAATGAGCAGTTCTTC. The chain couples TRBV5-6 to TRBJ2-1; TRBD2 might be the D (5 bases). The V gene lost 2 bases and the J gene lost 7 bases, with 13 bases spanning the gap. The germline CDR1 and CDR2 sequences are SGHDT and YYEEEE. The CDR3 has 14 residues.

The chain uses TRBV24-1 and TRBJ2-5; 8 bases are a match to TRBD1. The germline V gene encodes CDR1 KGHDR and CDR2 SFDVKD. The CDR3 has 15 residues. The trim removed 3 bases at V and 5 bases at J, leaving 7 bases unmatched. DNA for the CDR3: TGTGCCACCAGTGATCGGGACAGGTCGATGGAGACCCAGTACTTC. Its translation: CATSDRDRSMETQYF.